The 5 T cell receptor beta chains below come from one sample, sequenced in a study of blood T cell repertoires in COVID-19. The data were produced by immunoSEQ multiplex PCR, yet TCRdb's version contains in-frame clones alone and is incomplete. The table shows about 400,000 clones, with roughly nine tenths occurring only once. Material for sequencing was PBMCs or T cells enriched from blood (not recorded which). These receptors all come from a woman aged 18 to 35 with acute COVID-19.

This sequence joins TRBV19 and TRBJ1-2, with 10 bases matching TRBD1. Germline lookup yields CDR1 LNHDA and CDR2 SQIVND (reference sequence). The V segment lost 3 bases and the J segment 5 bases; nucleotides outside the gene matches: 6. This CDR3 has 15 amino acids. CDR3 in DNA: TGTGCCAGTAGTATCCCCGGGACAGGGGTTTATGGCTACACCTTC. This gives the protein CASSIPGTGVYGYTF.

DNA for the CDR3: TGCAGTGCAGAGGGGGTTGGTGGCTACACCTTC. It specifies CSAEGVGGYTF. This sequence joins TRBV20-1 and TRBJ1-2; tentatively, D is TRBD1 (6 bases). Germline values: CDR1 DFQATT, CDR2 SNEGSKA (reference sequence). This CDR3 contains 11 residues. Trimming took off 6 bases at V and 7 bases at J, with 12 bases between the two ends.

This clone was recorded a few times. The chain links TRBV28 to TRBJ2-7; TRBD2 matches at 11 bases. V dropped 6 bases and J dropped 2; count of bases not matched to a gene: 6. CDR1 is MDHEN and CDR2 is SYDVKM in the germline V gene. The CDR3 is 15 residues long. CDR3 in amino acids: CASRRTSGGAYEQYF. The CDR3 nucleotides read TGTGCCAGCAGAAGAACTAGCGGGGGAGCCTACGAGCAGTACTTC.

In its sample, this clone was seen a few times. CDR3 in amino acids: CASSYRKRFTDTQYF. For the CDR3, the DNA is TGTGCCAGCAGCTACAGGAAACGATTCACAGATACGCAGTATTTT. The rearrangement joins TRBV5-6 to TRBJ2-3; TRBD1 might be the D (5 bases). V lost 3 bases and J lost 2, with 13 bases in between. The CDR3 is 15 amino acids. The germline V gene has CDR1 SGHDT and CDR2 YYEEEE.

This chain links TRBV29-1 with TRBJ1-2; D possibly corresponds to TRBD1 (5 bases). The germline V and J ends were trimmed by 0 bases and 5 bases, with 13 bases remaining between them. The CDR3 has 14 amino acids. Per the germline V gene, CDR1 is SQVTM and CDR2 is ANQGSEA. The CDR3 here is CSVEDYGRVYGYTF. The CDR3 DNA is TGCAGCGTTGAAGATTATGGCAGGGTTTATGGCTACACCTTC.